Below, one T cell receptor (beta chain) is given with its context. The data belong to a study of blood T cell repertoires in COVID-19. In the authors' methods: Reference gene primer amplification gave nucleated cell count estimates. TCRdb's copy holds only in-frame clones and misses some; the assay was immunoSEQ multiplex PCR. Clone size and V and J calls were adopted from that table, with D and trimming inferred from the DNA. The sample carries roughly 50,000 clones, approximately 80% recorded once. The sample was peripheral blood. This receptor was identified in a human donor with active or convalescent COVID-19. The donor label of this sample is uncertain.

The CDR3 region has the DNA TGCAGCGTTGAGGACAGGAGCTCCTACGAGCAGTACTTC. Its translation is CSVEDRSSYEQYF. The rearrangement links TRBV29-1 to TRBJ2-7, with TRBD1 matching over 7 bases. The CDR3 runs 13 residues. CDR1 and CDR2 (germline): SQVTM, ANQGSEA. V dropped 3 bases and J dropped 0; count of bases not matched to a gene: 2.